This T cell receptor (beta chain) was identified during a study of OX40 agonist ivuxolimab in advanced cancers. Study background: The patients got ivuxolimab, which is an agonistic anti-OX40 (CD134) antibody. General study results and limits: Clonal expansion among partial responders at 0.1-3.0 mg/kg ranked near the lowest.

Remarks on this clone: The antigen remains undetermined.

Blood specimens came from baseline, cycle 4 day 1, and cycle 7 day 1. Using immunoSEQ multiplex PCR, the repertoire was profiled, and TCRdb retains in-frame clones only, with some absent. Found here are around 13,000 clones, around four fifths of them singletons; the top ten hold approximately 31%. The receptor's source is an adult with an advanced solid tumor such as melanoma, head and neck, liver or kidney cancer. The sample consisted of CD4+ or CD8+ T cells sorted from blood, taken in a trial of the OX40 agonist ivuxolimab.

This CDR3 reads CASSQEPGQGGRSNQPQHF. The DNA for the CDR3 is TGTGCCAGCAGCCAAGAGCCGGGACAGGGAGGTCGGAGCAATCAGCCCCAGCATTTT. The gene calls are TRBV7-9 and TRBJ1-5, with TRBD1 matching over 9 bases. Losses at the gene ends were 5 bases for V and 1 base for J; bases not matched to a gene: 15. CDR1 and CDR2 (germline): SEHNR, FQNEAQ (reference sequence). The CDR3 contains 19 residues.